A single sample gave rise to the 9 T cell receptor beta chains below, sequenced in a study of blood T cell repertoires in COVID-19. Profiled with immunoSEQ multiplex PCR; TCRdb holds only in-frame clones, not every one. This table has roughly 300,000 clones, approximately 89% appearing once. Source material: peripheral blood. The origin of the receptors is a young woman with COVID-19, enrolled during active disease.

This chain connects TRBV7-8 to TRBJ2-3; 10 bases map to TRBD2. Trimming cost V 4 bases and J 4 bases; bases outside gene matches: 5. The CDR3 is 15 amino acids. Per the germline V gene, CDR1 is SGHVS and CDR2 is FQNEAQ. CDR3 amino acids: CASSSAGTSADTQYF. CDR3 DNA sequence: TGTGCCAGCAGCTCCGCCGGGACTAGCGCAGATACGCAGTATTTT. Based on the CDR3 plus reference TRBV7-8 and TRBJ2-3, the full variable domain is GAGVSQSPRYKVAKRGQDVALRCDPISGHVSLFWYQQALGQGPEFLTYFQNEAQLDKSGLPSDRFFAERPEGSVSTLKIQRTQQEDSAVYLCASSSAGTSADTQYFGPGTRLTVL.

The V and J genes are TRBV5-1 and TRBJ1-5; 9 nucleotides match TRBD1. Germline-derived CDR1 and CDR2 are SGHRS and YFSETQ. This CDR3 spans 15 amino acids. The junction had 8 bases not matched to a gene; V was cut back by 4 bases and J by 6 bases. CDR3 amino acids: CASSLTGGGIQPQHF. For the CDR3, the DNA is TGCGCCAGCAGCCTGACAGGGGGAGGGATTCAGCCCCAGCATTTT.

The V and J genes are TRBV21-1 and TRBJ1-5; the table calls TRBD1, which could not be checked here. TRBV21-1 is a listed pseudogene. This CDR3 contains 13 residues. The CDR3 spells CASSKGNWDRVHF. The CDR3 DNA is TGTGCCAGCAGCAAAGGGAATTGGGACAGGGTCCATTTT.

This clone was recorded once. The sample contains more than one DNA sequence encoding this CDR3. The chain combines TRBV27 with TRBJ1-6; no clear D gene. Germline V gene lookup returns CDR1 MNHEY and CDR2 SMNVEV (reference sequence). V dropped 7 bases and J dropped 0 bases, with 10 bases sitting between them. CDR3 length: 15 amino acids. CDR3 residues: CASTAGSSYNSPLHF. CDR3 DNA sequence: TGTGCCAGCACTGCGGGGAGCTCCTATAATTCACCCCTCCACTTT.

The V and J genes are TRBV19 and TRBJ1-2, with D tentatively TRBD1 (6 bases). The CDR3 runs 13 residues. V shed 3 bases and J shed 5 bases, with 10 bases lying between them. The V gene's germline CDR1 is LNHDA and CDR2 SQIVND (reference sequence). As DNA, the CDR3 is TGTGCCAGTAGTATGCAGGGGTGGTATGGCTACACCTTC. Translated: CASSMQGWYGYTF.

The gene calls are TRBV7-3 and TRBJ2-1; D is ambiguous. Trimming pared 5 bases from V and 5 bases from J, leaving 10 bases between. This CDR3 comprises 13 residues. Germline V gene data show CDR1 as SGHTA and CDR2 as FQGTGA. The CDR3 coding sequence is TGTGCCAGCAGCCCTTTCACGGACAATGAGCAGTTCTTC. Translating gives CASSPFTDNEQFF.

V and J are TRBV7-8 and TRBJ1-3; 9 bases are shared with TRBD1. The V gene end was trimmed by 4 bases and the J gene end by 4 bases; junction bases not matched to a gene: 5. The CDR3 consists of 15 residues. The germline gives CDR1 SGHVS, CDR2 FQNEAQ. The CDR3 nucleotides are TGTGCCAGCAGCTCGGACAGGGGCACAGGAAACACCATATATTTT. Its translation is CASSSDRGTGNTIYF.

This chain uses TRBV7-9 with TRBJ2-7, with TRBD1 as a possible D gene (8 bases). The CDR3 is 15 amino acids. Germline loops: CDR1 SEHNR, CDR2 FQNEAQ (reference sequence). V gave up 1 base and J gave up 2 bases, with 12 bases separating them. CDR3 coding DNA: TGTGCCAGCAGCTTAGGGACAGGGAGGGCCTACGAGCAGTACTTC. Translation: CASSLGTGRAYEQYF.

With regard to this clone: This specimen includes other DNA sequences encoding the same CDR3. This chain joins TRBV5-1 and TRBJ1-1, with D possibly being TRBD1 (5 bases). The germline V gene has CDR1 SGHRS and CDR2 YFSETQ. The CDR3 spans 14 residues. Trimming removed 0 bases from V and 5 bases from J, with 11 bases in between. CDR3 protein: CASSLVGRGTEAFF. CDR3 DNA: TGCGCCAGCAGCTTGGTTGGGCGGGGGACTGAAGCTTTCTTT.